The rows below give T cell receptor beta chains drawn from one sample of a study of T-cell reconstitution after alpha-beta-depleted transplantation in children. A single record per CDR3 protein comes from TCRdb applying MiXCR to the PCR reads. The sample contains about 420,000 distinct CDR3 sequences, about 17% of which appear only once. The material sequenced was PBMCs, mostly from graft donor cells, taken 360 days after TCRalphabeta/CD19-depleted stem cell transplant. The source is a boy younger than two who had a stem cell transplant for Wiskott-Aldrich syndrome, so the T cells may come from the graft donor. Both conserved end residues are part of each CDR3. The order of the fields is clone size, V gene, D gene, J gene, CDR3 length, CDR3 protein, CDR3 DNA. D genes are given only for firm matches. Size is omitted from some rows. Given values are once, few, many or a class for expanded clones.

few	TRBV20-1	.	TRBJ2-1	14	CSARAGAGYNEQFF	TGCAGTGCTAGAGCGGGAGCCGGTTACAATGAGCAGTTCTTC
.	TRBV12-3/TRBV12-4	TRBD1	TRBJ2-2	15	CAVLLGTGRTGELFF	TGTGCCGTTCTTTTGGGGACAGGGAGAACCGGGGAGCTGTTTTTT
.	TRBV11-2	.	TRBJ2-7	14	CASSSNRGAYEQYF	TGTGCCAGCAGCTCCAATAGGGGAGCCTACGAGCAGTACTTC
few	TRBV6-5	TRBD1	TRBJ1-5	15	CASSYGTGIGQPQHF	TGTGCCAGCAGTTACGGGACAGGGATCGGTCAGCCCCAGCATTTT
few	TRBV5-1	.	TRBJ1-2	14	CASSLGAGIYGYTF	TGCGCCAGCAGCTTGGGAGCCGGGATCTATGGCTACACCTTC
.	TRBV9	TRBD2	TRBJ2-4	15	CASSATSRGGSIQYF	TGTGCCAGCAGCGCCACGTCCCGCGGGGGTAGCATTCAGTACTTC
.	TRBV19	.	TRBJ2-4	13	CASSPGTQNIQYF	TGTGCCAGTAGTCCCGGGACCCAAAACATTCAGTACTTC
few	TRBV7-2	.	TRBJ2-3	15	CASSLGDSVADTQYF	TGTGCCAGCAGCTTGGGGGACTCAGTCGCAGATACGCAGTATTTT
few	TRBV20-1	TRBD1	TRBJ2-4	15	CSARLGQGAKNIQYF	TGCAGTGCTAGGCTCGGACAGGGGGCCAAAAACATTCAGTACTTC
.	TRBV7-8	.	TRBJ2-7	15	CASSFRLGVMYEQYF	TGTGCCAGCAGCTTTCGACTAGGAGTTATGTACGAGCAGTACTTC
many	TRBV4-1	TRBD1	TRBJ2-7	15	CASSQLTGISYEQYF	TGCGCCAGCAGCCAGTTGACAGGGATCTCCTACGAGCAGTACTTC
many	TRBV5-1	.	TRBJ1-1	15	CASREADSYNTEAFF	TGCGCCAGCAGGGAAGCGGACAGCTACAACACTGAAGCTTTCTTT
few	TRBV2	.	TRBJ2-1	10	CASIDNEQFF	TGTGCCAGCATAGACAATGAGCAGTTCTTC
few	TRBV25-1	.	TRBJ2-1	14	CASSEARGGNEQFF	TGTGCCAGCAGTGAAGCCAGGGGGGGCAATGAGCAGTTCTTC
few	TRBV9	.	TRBJ2-3	13	CASSVDGRGTQYF	TGTGCCAGCAGCGTAGACGGTCGGGGTACGCAGTATTTT
.	TRBV5-1	.	TRBJ2-7	16	CASSLVPSAGSYEQYF	TGCGCCAGCAGCTTGGTCCCTTCTGCGGGTTCCTACGAGCAGTACTTC
many	TRBV25-1	.	TRBJ1-5	15	CASSEYSWVGQPQHF	TGTGCCAGCAGTGAATATTCATGGGTAGGACAGCCCCAGCATTTT
few	TRBV29-1	TRBD1	TRBJ1-2	12	CSVGTGSYGYTF	TGCAGCGTCGGGACAGGAAGCTATGGCTACACCTTC
few	TRBV9	.	TRBJ2-5	15	CASSVDAMTGGTQYF	TGTGCCAGCAGCGTAGACGCCATGACCGGGGGGACCCAGTACTTC
few	TRBV6-6	.	TRBJ1-5	10	CASSNQPQHF	TGTGCCAGCAGTAATCAGCCCCAGCATTTT
many	TRBV12-3/TRBV12-4	.	TRBJ1-2	11	CASSPGYGYTF	TGTGCCAGCAGCCCCGGCTATGGCTACACCTTC
.	TRBV11-2	.	TRBJ1-1	14	CASSFTGMNTEAFF	TGTGCCAGCAGCTTTACAGGAATGAACACTGAAGCTTTCTTT
once	TRBV3-1	TRBD1	TRBJ2-7	15	CASSHSGTGTYEQYF	TGTGCCAGCAGCCACTCCGGGACAGGGACCTACGAGCAGTACTTC
.	TRBV27	.	TRBJ2-5	14	CASSFAPGQETQYF	TGTGCCAGCAGTTTCGCCCCAGGGCAAGAGACCCAGTACTTC
few	TRBV29-1	TRBD1	TRBJ2-1	16	CSVEVPADRANNEQFF	TGCAGCGTTGAAGTCCCCGCGGACAGGGCTAACAATGAGCAGTTCTTC
few	TRBV5-1	.	TRBJ2-2	13	CASSSGLAGELFF	TGCGCCAGCAGTTCCGGTCTCGCCGGGGAGCTGTTTTTT
.	TRBV7-9	.	TRBJ1-5	13	CASSTYRDQPQHF	TGTGCCAGCAGCACCTACAGGGACCAGCCCCAGCATTTT
.	TRBV12-3/TRBV12-4	.	TRBJ1-2	12	CASARAFYGYTF	TGTGCCAGCGCGAGGGCGTTCTATGGCTACACCTTC
.	TRBV12-3/TRBV12-4	.	TRBJ2-3	17	CASSLARGPGVRGTQYF	TGTGCCAGCAGTTTAGCAAGAGGGCCAGGGGTCCGGGGTACGCAGTATTTT
.	TRBV29-1	TRBD1	TRBJ2-5	13	CSVGGQSQETQYF	TGCAGCGTTGGGGGACAGTCCCAAGAGACCCAGTACTTC
.	TRBV7-2	.	TRBJ2-1	15	CASSLTGAGENEQFF	TGTGCCAGCAGCTTGACGGGAGCCGGGGAGAATGAGCAGTTCTTC
.	TRBV5-6	TRBD2	TRBJ2-5	18	CASSLKLAGGHVLETQYF	TGTGCCAGCAGCTTAAAACTAGCGGGAGGCCATGTTCTTGAGACCCAGTACTTC
.	TRBV7-9	.	TRBJ1-6	14	CASSPDGYNSPLHF	TGTGCCAGCAGCCCGGACGGGTATAATTCACCCCTCCACTTT
.	TRBV20-1	.	TRBJ2-7	14	CSARDLADRSEQYF	TGCAGTGCTAGAGATCTTGCCGACAGAAGCGAGCAGTACTTC
few	TRBV13	TRBD2	TRBJ2-2	17	CASSSGLADFNTGELFF	TGTGCCAGCAGCTCGGGACTAGCGGACTTTAACACCGGGGAGCTGTTTTTT
.	TRBV4-3	.	TRBJ2-4	14	CARRRGGDKNIQYF	TGCGCCAGGAGACGAGGGGGAGACAAAAACATTCAGTACTTC
medium-sized	TRBV7-2	TRBD1	TRBJ2-7	14	CASSLWTGQGEQYF	TGTGCCAGCAGCTTATGGACAGGGCAAGGCGAGCAGTACTTC
.	TRBV20-1	.	TRBJ1-6	13	CSASSVPSSPLHF	TGCAGTGCTAGCTCCGTACCATCTTCACCCCTCCACTTT
few	TRBV29-1	.	TRBJ2-3	12	CSVVPPTDTQYF	TGCAGCGTTGTGCCCCCCACAGATACGCAGTATTTT
few	TRBV5-1	.	TRBJ2-7	19	CASSPRPGSTRRIDYEQYF	TGCGCCAGCAGCCCTAGACCGGGTTCGACGAGGAGGATTGACTACGAGCAGTACTTC